The 14 T cell receptor beta chains listed next were all sequenced from one sample in a study of blood T cell repertoires in COVID-19. Using immunoSEQ multiplex PCR, the repertoire was profiled, and TCRdb retains in-frame clones only, with some absent. This table has hundreds of thousands of clones, approximately 90% appearing once. The sample was PBMCs or T cells enriched from blood (not recorded which). These TCRs come from a woman in her forties or fifties who had recovered from COVID-19.

This chain connects TRBV7-2 to TRBJ1-4; D is unresolved. Trimming removed 3 bases from V and 8 bases from J, with 10 bases in between. This CDR3 is built from 13 residues. Germline CDR1 SGHTA, CDR2 FQGNSA. For the CDR3, the DNA is TGTGCCAGCAGCTTCGGGGTAAAGGAAAAACTGTTTTTT. Translation: CASSFGVKEKLFF.

This chain connects TRBV2 to TRBJ2-7; D is undetermined. Germline CDR1 is SNHLY and CDR2 is FYNNEI. CDR3 length: 12 residues. The V end lost 6 bases, the J end lost 4 bases, and 10 bases lay between the germline ends. CDR3 sequence (DNA): TGTGCCAGCAGCCTCCCCGGGTACGAGCAGTACTTC. This sequence encodes CASSLPGYEQYF.

The chain carries TRBV5-1 and TRBJ2-2, with 7 positions matching TRBD1. Trimming cost V 4 bases and J 2 bases; bases outside gene matches: 5. From germline, CDR1 is SGHRS and CDR2 YFSETQ. The CDR3 consists of 15 residues. The CDR3: CASSHRTGNTGELFF. Written as DNA, the CDR3 is TGCGCCAGCAGCCACAGGACAGGCAACACCGGGGAGCTGTTTTTT.

V usage is TRBV4-3 and J usage is TRBJ2-7; D is unclear. Trimming removed 1 base from V and 2 bases from J, with 6 bases in between. The CDR3 runs to 13 residues. CDR1 and CDR2 (germline): LGHNA, YSLEER. CDR3 nucleotides: TGCGCCAGCAGCCAAGGACTTGCCTACGAGCAGTACTTC. It is translated as CASSQGLAYEQYF.

This clone was picked up one time. The chain has TRBV29-1 and TRBJ2-1; 14 bases match TRBD2. This CDR3 contains 15 residues. Germline assignment: CDR1 SQVTM and CDR2 ANQGSEA. V was pared by 2 bases and J by 9 bases, with 6 bases of the junction left unmatched. The CDR3 coding sequence is TGCAGCGTTGAACTCCGACTAGCGGGGGGGCCTGAGCAGTTCTTC. Residues: CSVELRLAGGPEQFF.

A single count supports this clone. This chain connects TRBV7-2 to TRBJ1-2; no definite D call. Deletions cut 5 bases from V and 1 base from J, with 5 bases between. The germline gives CDR1 SGHTA, CDR2 FQGNSA. There are 12 residues in the CDR3. The CDR3 region is CASSPSNYGYTF. CDR3 DNA: TGTGCCAGCAGCCCCAGTAACTATGGCTACACCTTC.

This clone was observed a handful of times. The CDR3 nucleotides read TGTGCCAGCATCTTGAACACTGAAGCTTTCTTT. This translates into CASILNTEAFF. This chain links TRBV28 with TRBJ1-1; D is unclear. The CDR3 is 11 amino acids. The V end lost 7 bases, the J end lost 0 bases, and 3 bases lay between the germline ends. Looked up from germline, CDR1 is MDHEN and CDR2 is SYDVKM.

This clone was observed a few times. The rearrangement uses TRBV4-1 and TRBJ1-4; 8 bases map to TRBD1. The CDR3 contains 16 residues. The germline V gene has CDR1 MGHRA and CDR2 YSYEKL. V dropped 0 bases and J dropped 7; count of bases not matched to a gene: 7. CDR3 residues: CASSQEGTGSTEKLFF. The CDR3, as DNA: TGCGCCAGCAGCCAAGAGGGGACAGGCAGTACTGAAAAACTGTTTTTT.

The chain recombines TRBV5-8 with TRBJ2-7; a weak D match, TRBD1 (5 bases). This CDR3 comprises 18 residues. The V and J ends lost 3 bases and 7 bases respectively, with 29 bases between them. Germline-derived CDR1 and CDR2 are SGHTS and YDEGEE. CDR3 DNA sequence: TGTGCCAGCAGCTGGGTCCCTTTGGCAGGGCCCCGCATCTGGGAGCAGTACTTC. This translates into CASSWVPLAGPRIWEQYF.

The V and J genes are TRBV4-1 and TRBJ1-2; TRBD1 matches at 7 bases. The J segment lost 2 bases and the V segment lost 3 bases, leaving 3 bases of the junction unmatched. The CDR3 is made up of 14 amino acids. Looked up from germline, CDR1 is MGHRA and CDR2 is YSYEKL. The CDR3 reads CASSHGRGNYGYTF. CDR3 DNA sequence: TGCGCCAGCAGCCACGGCAGGGGGAACTATGGCTACACCTTC.

This clone was detected a few times. The chain uses TRBV12-3 or TRBV12-4 and TRBJ1-2; 7 bases map to TRBD1. This CDR3 comprises 12 residues. With 6 bases clipped from V and 8 bases from J, the junction kept 6 bases outside the gene matches. Written as DNA, the CDR3 is TGTGCCAGCAGCCGGACAGGCCGCGGCTACACCTTC. Protein sequence: CASSRTGRGYTF.

V gene TRBV6-5 combines with J gene TRBJ2-5; 9 bases map to TRBD1. The CDR3 has 15 residues. From germline, CDR1 is MNHEY and CDR2 SVGAGI. V lost 2 bases, J lost 5 bases, and 6 bases stayed unmatched. The CDR3 here is CASSYDTGGTETQYF. In nucleotides, the CDR3 is TGTGCCAGCAGTTACGATACAGGGGGCACGGAGACCCAGTACTTC.

This rearrangement joins TRBV5-4 to TRBJ1-6, with unresolved D. The V and J ends lost 4 bases and 0 bases respectively, with 11 bases between them. CDR1 and CDR2 (germline): SGHNT, YYREEE (reference sequence). The CDR3 is 16 amino acids. The DNA of the CDR3 is TGTGCCAGCAGCACGGTAGGGAGCTCCTATAATTCACCCCTCCACTTT. This translates into CASSTVGSSYNSPLHF.

The chain recombines TRBV19 with TRBJ1-6; 8 bases are a match to TRBD1. The germline V gene encodes CDR1 LNHDA and CDR2 SQIVND (reference sequence). The CDR3 totals 16 residues. J gave up 6 bases and V 3 bases, and 7 bases lay outside the gene matches. The CDR3 nucleotides are TGTGCCAGTAGTATTAGGAGCAGGGGGCGTAATTCACCCCTCCACTTT. Translation: CASSIRSRGRNSPLHF.